This T cell receptor (beta chain) emerged from a study of T cell changes during pregnancy in multiple sclerosis. Produced via immunoSEQ multiplex PCR; TCRdb's table is partial and in-frame only. The table records roughly 63,000 clones, 85% to 95% of them present only once. The germline V and J ends were trimmed by 4 bases and 3 bases, with 10 bases remaining between them. Looked up from germline, CDR1 is SGHRS and CDR2 is YFSETQ. The CDR3 consists of 13 residues. This clone was seen a single time. The TCR comes from a female donor with multiple sclerosis, enrolled in a pregnancy study. The genes are TRBV5-1 and TRBJ2-5, with a tentative D call TRBD1 (6 bases). This specimen was CD8+ T cells from peripheral blood mononuclear cells, taken in the second trimester of pregnancy. Here the CDR3 reads CASSSRDKETQYF. The CDR3 DNA reads TGCGCCAGCAGCAGCCGGGACAAAGAGACCCAGTACTTC.